This T cell receptor beta chain was recorded in a study of glioma-infiltrating T cells after dendritic cell vaccination. The assay was immunoSEQ multiplex PCR, and TCRdb's table has in-frame clones only and misses some. Among about 92,000 clones listed, 85% to 90% were seen once. Trimming took off 5 bases at V and 8 bases at J, with 14 bases between the two ends. CDR3 size: 13 residues. Germline V gene data show CDR1 as MDHEN and CDR2 as SYDVKM. This clonotype was sampled from a human donor with glioblastoma. V usage is TRBV28 and J usage is TRBJ2-3; no clear D. The sequenced sample was blood, obtained before dendritic cell vaccination. CDR3 loop: CASSPIEYGTQYF. CDR3 DNA sequence: TGTGCCAGCAGTCCCATCGAGTATGGTACGCAGTATTTT.